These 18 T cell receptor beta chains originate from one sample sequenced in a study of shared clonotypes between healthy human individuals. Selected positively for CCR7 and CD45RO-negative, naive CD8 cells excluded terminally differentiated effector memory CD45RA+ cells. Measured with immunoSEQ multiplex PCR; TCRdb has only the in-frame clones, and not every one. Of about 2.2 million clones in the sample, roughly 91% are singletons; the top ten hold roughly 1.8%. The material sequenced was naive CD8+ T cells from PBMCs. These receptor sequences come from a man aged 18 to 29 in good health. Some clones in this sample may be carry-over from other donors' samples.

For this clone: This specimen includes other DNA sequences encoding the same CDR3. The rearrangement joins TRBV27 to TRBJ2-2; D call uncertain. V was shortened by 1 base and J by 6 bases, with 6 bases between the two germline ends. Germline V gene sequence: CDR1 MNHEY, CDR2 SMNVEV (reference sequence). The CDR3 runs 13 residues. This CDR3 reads CASSLLGSGELFF. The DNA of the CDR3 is TGTGCCAGCAGTTTATTAGGGTCCGGGGAGCTGTTTTTT.

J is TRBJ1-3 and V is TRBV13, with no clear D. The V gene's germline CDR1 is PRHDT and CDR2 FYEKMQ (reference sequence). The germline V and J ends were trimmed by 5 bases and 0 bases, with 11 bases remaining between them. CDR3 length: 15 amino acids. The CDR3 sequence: CASSPDGPSGNTIYF. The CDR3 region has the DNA TGTGCCAGCAGCCCAGACGGTCCCTCTGGAAACACCATATATTTT.

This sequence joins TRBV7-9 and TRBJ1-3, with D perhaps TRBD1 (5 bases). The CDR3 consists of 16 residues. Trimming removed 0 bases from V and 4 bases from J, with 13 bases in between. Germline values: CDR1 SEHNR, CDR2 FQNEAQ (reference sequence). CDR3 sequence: CASSLAGTKAGNTIYF. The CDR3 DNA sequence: TGTGCCAGCAGCTTAGCTGGGACGAAGGCAGGAAACACCATATATTTT.

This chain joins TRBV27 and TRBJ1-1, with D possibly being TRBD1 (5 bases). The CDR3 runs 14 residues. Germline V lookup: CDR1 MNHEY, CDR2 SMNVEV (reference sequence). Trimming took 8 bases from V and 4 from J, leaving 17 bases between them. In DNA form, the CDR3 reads TGTGCCAGCGCCATACGGGGGGGAGGCACTGAAGCTTTCTTT. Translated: CASAIRGGGTEAFF.

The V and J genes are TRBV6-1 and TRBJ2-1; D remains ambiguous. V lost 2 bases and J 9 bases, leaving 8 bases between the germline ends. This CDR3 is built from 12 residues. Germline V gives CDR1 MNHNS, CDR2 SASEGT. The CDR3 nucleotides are TGTGCCAGCAGTGAACGTGTAAGTGAGCAGTTCTTC. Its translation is CASSERVSEQFF.

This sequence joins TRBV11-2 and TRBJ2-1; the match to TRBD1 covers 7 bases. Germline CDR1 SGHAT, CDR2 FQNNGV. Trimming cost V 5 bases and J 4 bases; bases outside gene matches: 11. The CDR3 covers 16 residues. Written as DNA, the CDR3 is TGTGCCAGCAGCCCACCGGACAGGCGTCGGTACAATGAGCAGTTCTTC. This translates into CASSPPDRRRYNEQFF. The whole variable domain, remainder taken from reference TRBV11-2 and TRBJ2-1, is EAGVAQSPRYKIIEKRQSVAFWCNPISGHATLYWYQQILGQGPKLLIQFQNNGVVDDSQLPKDRFSAERLKGVDSTLKIQPAKLEDSAVYLCASSPPDRRRYNEQFFGPGTRLTVL.

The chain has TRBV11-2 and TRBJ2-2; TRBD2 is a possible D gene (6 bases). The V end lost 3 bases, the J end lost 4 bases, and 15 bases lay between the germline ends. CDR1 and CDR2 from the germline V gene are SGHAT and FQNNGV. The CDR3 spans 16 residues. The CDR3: CASSFSPGLATGELFF. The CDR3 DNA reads TGTGCCAGCAGCTTCAGCCCGGGACTTGCCACCGGGGAGCTGTTTTTT. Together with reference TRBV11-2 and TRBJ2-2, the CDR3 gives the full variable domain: EAGVAQSPRYKIIEKRQSVAFWCNPISGHATLYWYQQILGQGPKLLIQFQNNGVVDDSQLPKDRFSAERLKGVDSTLKIQPAKLEDSAVYLCASSFSPGLATGELFFGEGSRLTVL.

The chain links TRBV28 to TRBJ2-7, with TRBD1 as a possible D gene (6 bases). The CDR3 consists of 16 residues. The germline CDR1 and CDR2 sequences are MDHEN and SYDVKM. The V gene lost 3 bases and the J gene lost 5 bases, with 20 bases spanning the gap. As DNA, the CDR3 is TGTGCCAGCAGTTTCTCCCCAGGGGCCCTCTTAAACGAGCAGTACTTC. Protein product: CASSFSPGALLNEQYF.

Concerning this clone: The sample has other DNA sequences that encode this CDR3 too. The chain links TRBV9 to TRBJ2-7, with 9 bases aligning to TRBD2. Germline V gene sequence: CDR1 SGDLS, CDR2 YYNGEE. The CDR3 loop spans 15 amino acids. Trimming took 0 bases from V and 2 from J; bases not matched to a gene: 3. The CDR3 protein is CASSVGAGGTYEQYF. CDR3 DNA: TGTGCCAGCAGCGTAGGAGCGGGAGGAACCTACGAGCAGTACTTC.

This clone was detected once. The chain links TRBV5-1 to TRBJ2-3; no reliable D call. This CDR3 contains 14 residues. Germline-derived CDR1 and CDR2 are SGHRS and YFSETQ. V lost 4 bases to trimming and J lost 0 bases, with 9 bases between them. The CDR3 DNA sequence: TGCGCCAGCAGCCCCGGACCAAGCACAGATACGCAGTATTTT. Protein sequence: CASSPGPSTDTQYF.

CDR3 in DNA: TGCGCCAGCAGCTTGATTCGCGGGGTAAACAATGAGCAGTTCTTC. As protein: CASSLIRGVNNEQFF. The chain links TRBV5-1 to TRBJ2-1, with D possibly matching TRBD2 (6 bases). Germline V lookup: CDR1 SGHRS, CDR2 YFSETQ. This CDR3 is built from 15 residues. V was shortened by 1 base and J by 5 bases, with 13 bases between the two germline ends.

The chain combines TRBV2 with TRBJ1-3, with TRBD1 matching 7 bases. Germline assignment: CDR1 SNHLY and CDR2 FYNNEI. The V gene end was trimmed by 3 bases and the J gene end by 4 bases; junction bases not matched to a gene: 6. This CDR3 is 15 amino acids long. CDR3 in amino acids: CASSDQGGTGNTIYF. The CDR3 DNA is TGTGCCAGCAGTGATCAGGGGGGGACGGGAAACACCATATATTTT. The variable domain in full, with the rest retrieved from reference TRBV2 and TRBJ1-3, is EPEVTQTPSHQVTQMGQEVILRCVPISNHLYFYWYRQILGQKVEFLVSFYNNEISEKSEIFDDQFSVERPDGSNFTLKIRSTKLEDSAMYFCASSDQGGTGNTIYFGEGSWLTVV.

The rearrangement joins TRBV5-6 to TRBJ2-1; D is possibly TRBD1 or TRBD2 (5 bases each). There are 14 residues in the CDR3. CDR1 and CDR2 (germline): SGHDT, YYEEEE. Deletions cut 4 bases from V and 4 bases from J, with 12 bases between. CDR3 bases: TGTGCCAGCAGCGTCGGGGCGACTTACAATGAGCAGTTCTTC. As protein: CASSVGATYNEQFF.

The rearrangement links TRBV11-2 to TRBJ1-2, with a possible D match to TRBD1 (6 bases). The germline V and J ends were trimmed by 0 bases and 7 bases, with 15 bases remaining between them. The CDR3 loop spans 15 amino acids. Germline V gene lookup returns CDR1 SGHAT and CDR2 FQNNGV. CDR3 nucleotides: TGTGCCAGCAGCTTAGATACAGGGCATTTCGGTGGCTACACCTTC. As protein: CASSLDTGHFGGYTF.

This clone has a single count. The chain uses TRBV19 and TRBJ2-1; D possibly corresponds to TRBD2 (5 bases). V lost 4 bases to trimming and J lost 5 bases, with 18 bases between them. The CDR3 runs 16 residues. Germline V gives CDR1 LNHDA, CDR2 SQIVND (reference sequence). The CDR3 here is CASSTGLDGRNNEQFF. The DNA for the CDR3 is TGTGCCAGTAGTACAGGACTCGACGGGCGTAACAATGAGCAGTTCTTC. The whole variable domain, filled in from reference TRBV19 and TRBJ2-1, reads DGGITQSPKYLFRKEGQNVTLSCEQNLNHDAMYWYRQDPGQGLRLIYYSQIVNDFQKGDIAEGYSVSREKKESFPLTVTSAQKNPTAFYLCASSTGLDGRNNEQFFGPGTRLTVL.

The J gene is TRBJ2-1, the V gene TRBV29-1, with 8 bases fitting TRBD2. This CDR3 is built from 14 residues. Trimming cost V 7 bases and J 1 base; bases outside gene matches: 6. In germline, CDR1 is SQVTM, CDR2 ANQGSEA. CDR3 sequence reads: CSGRAGGSYNEQFF. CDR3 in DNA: TGCAGCGGGCGCGCGGGAGGTTCCTACAATGAGCAGTTCTTC.

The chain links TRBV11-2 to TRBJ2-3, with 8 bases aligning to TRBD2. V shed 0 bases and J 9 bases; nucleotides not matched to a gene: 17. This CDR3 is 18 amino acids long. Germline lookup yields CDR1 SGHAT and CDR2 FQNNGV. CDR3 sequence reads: CASSLDLVAGPSAVTQYF. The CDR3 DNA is TGTGCCAGCAGCTTAGATCTGGTAGCGGGGCCCAGCGCCGTGACGCAGTATTTT.

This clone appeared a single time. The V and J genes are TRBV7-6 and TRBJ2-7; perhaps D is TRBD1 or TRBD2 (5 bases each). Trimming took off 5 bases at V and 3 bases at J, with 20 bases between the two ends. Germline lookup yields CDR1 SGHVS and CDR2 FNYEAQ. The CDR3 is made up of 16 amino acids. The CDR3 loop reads CASSGGPDVGSYEQYF. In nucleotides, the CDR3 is TGTGCCAGCAGCGGGGGACCGGACGTGGGTAGCTACGAGCAGTACTTC.